A selection of T cell receptor beta chains follows, all from one sample in a study of cytomegalovirus exposure and HLA in healthy donors. Using immunoSEQ multiplex PCR, the repertoire was profiled, and TCRdb retains in-frame clones only, with some absent. The sample includes around 200,000 clones, around 83% of them seen just once. Sequences were obtained from PBMCs. Receptor source: a man in his fifties or sixties in good health and CMV-seronegative. Both conserved end residues are part of each CDR3. A D gene is named only where the DNA matches it firmly. Clone size is stated in some rows and not others, as once, few, many or a class when expanded.

J gene	clone size	D gene	V gene	CDR3 DNA	CDR3 protein
TRBJ1-6	NA	TRBD1	TRBV19	TGTGCCAGTAGTAAAGGGACAGAGAATAATTCACCCCTCCACTTT	CASSKGTENNSPLHF
TRBJ1-2	NA	TRBD1	TRBV19	TGTGCCAATAGTATGGACAGGGGTGGAAGCTATGGCTACACCTTC	CANSMDRGGSYGYTF
TRBJ2-5	NA	NA	TRBV18	TGTGCCAGCTCACCACCGTACATCCAAGAGACCCAGTACTTC	CASSPPYIQETQYF
TRBJ2-5	once	TRBD1	TRBV7-7	TGTGCTAGCAGCTCGCGACAGGGTCAAGAGACCCAGTACTTC	CASSSRQGQETQYF
TRBJ1-1	NA	NA	TRBV9	TGTGCCAGCAGCGAGAATCCAGGGGTGAGGACTGAAGCTTTCTTT	CASSENPGVRTEAFF
TRBJ2-3	NA	NA	TRBV7-2	TGTGCCAGCAGCGGGCTCCCTGAAGGTACGCAGTATTTT	CASSGLPEGTQYF
TRBJ1-2	NA	NA	TRBV6-5	TGTGCCAGCAGTTACTCGGGGGGTTATGGCTACACCTTC	CASSYSGGYGYTF
TRBJ2-4	NA	NA	TRBV15	TGTGCCACCAGCGCGGGGGCAGGGGTCGAAGCCAAAAACATCCAGTACTTC	CATSAGAGVEAKNIQYF
TRBJ2-7	NA	NA	TRBV28	TGTGCCAGCAGTTTACAGGGGCTCGAGCAGTACTTC	CASSLQGLEQYF
TRBJ2-2	NA	TRBD1	TRBV11-1	TGTGCCAGCAGCCCACAGGGGTTCGGGGAGCTGTTTTTT	CASSPQGFGELFF
TRBJ2-7	NA	NA	TRBV5-1	TGCGCCAGCAGCTTGGCTTTCAGACAGCACGAGCAGTACTTC	CASSLAFRQHEQYF
TRBJ2-1	NA	TRBD1	TRBV9	TGTGCCAGCAGCCTCCCGGACAGGGAGCCCGACAATGAGCAGTTCTTC	CASSLPDREPDNEQFF
TRBJ2-5	NA	TRBD2	TRBV2	TGTGCCAGCAGGGTACTAGCGGGGGTCGGGACCCAGTACTTC	CASRVLAGVGTQYF
TRBJ2-7	NA	NA	TRBV7-2	TGTGCCAGCAGCGGGACTGGGAGCTTATCCTACGAGCAGTACTTC	CASSGTGSLSYEQYF
TRBJ1-5	NA	NA	TRBV30	TGTGCCTGGAGTACATCTTTCGGCAATCAGCCCCAGCATTTT	CAWSTSFGNQPQHF
TRBJ2-3	NA	TRBD2	TRBV4-2	TGTGCCAGCAGCCAAACTACTAGCGGGCCCACAGATACGCAGTATTTT	CASSQTTSGPTDTQYF
TRBJ1-2	NA	TRBD1	TRBV6-1	TGTGCCAGCAGCGCGGACAGGATCCTGTATGGCTACACCTTC	CASSADRILYGYTF
TRBJ2-5	NA	TRBD2	TRBV7-9	TGTGCCAGCAGCTCTGGGACTATCGCGGCCCAGTACTTC	CASSSGTIAAQYF
TRBJ2-7	NA	TRBD2	TRBV7-2	TGTGCCAGCAGCCAACAAACCGGGACTAACTCCTACGAGCAGTACTTC	CASSQQTGTNSYEQYF
TRBJ1-3	NA	NA	TRBV7-2	TGTGCCAGCAGCTTATGGGGGGAAGGAAACACCATATATTTT	CASSLWGEGNTIYF
TRBJ1-5	NA	NA	TRBV7-8	TGTGCCAGCAGCTTAGCTGGGACTCGGAGGGGTCAGCCCCAGCATTTT	CASSLAGTRRGQPQHF
TRBJ2-3	NA	TRBD2	TRBV9	TGTGCCAGCAGTAGATTGGGTGGGACTAGCGGGGGTCGAGATACGCAGTATTTT	CASSRLGGTSGGRDTQYF
TRBJ1-3	NA	NA	TRBV5-1	TGCGCCAGCAGCTTGGTGGCAGGGCCTGGAAACACCATATATTTT	CASSLVAGPGNTIYF
TRBJ1-5	NA	TRBD1	TRBV5-1	TGCGCCAGCAGTTGGACAGGGTCCCAAAATCAGCCCCAGCATTTT	CASSWTGSQNQPQHF
TRBJ1-4	NA	TRBD1	TRBV19	TGTGCCAGTAGTCCCCGGACAGGAGGTGAAAAACTGTTTTTT	CASSPRTGGEKLFF
TRBJ2-5	NA	TRBD2	TRBV27	TGTGCCAGCAGTTCGTCTAGCGGGAATCGAGAGACCCAGTACTTC	CASSSSSGNRETQYF
TRBJ1-1	few	TRBD1	TRBV19	TGTGCCAGTAGGAACGACAGGGTGAAAACTGAAGCTTTCTTT	CASRNDRVKTEAFF
TRBJ1-1	once	TRBD1	TRBV18	TGTGCCAGCTCCCGGGACAGGACTGAAGCTTTCTTT	CASSRDRTEAFF
TRBJ2-7	NA	NA	TRBV19	TGTGCCAGTAGTATAGGGGCAGGGCACAACGAGCAGTACTTC	CASSIGAGHNEQYF
TRBJ2-7	NA	TRBD2	TRBV6-6	TGTGCCAGCACCCAAACCGGACTAGCGGGATATGAGCAGTACTTC	CASTQTGLAGYEQYF
TRBJ1-4	NA	TRBD1	TRBV29-1	TGCAGCGTTGAAGGAGAGCAAGGGACAGGGTTTGAAAAACTGTTTTTT	CSVEGEQGTGFEKLFF
TRBJ1-4	NA	NA	TRBV28	TGTGCCAGCTTGGCCATTAATGAAAAACTGTTTTTT	CASLAINEKLFF
TRBJ2-5	NA	TRBD1	TRBV19	TGTGCCAGTAGTATAGATACAGGGGTAGATGAGACCCAGTACTTC	CASSIDTGVDETQYF
TRBJ1-6	NA	NA	TRBV7-9	TGTGCCAGCAGCTTCATCAACAGCCCAACATCCCTCCACTTT	CASSFINSPTSLHF
TRBJ2-7	NA	NA	TRBV6-5	TGTGCCAGCAGTTTGCCGACAGCCCCCTACGAGCAGTACTTC	CASSLPTAPYEQYF
TRBJ1-2	NA	TRBD1	TRBV5-1	TGCGCCAGCAGCCAAACAGGGGCGGGAATATATGGCTACACCTTC	CASSQTGAGIYGYTF
TRBJ2-5	NA	NA	TRBV2	TGTGCCAGCAGTGGTCGTCAGGGGATCCAAGAGACCCAGTACTTC	CASSGRQGIQETQYF
TRBJ2-2	NA	TRBD1	TRBV7-3	TGTGCCAGCAGCTCCGGACAGGGGCCCGGGGAGCTGTTTTTT	CASSSGQGPGELFF
TRBJ2-7	NA	TRBD1	TRBV18	TGTGCCAGCTCACCAGGGACAGGAGCCTCCTACGAGCAGTACTTC	CASSPGTGASYEQYF
TRBJ2-7	NA	TRBD1	TRBV5-4	TGTGCCAGCAGGCAGATTTGGACAGGGGATGCGTACGAGCAGTACTTC	CASRQIWTGDAYEQYF
TRBJ2-5	NA	NA	TRBV5-1	TGCGCCAGCAGCTTGTATGGCAGCCAAGAGACCCAGTACTTC	CASSLYGSQETQYF
TRBJ2-2	NA	TRBD1	TRBV7-3	TGTGCCAGCAGCTTACGACAGGGGGTTGGCACCGGGGAGCTGTTTTTT	CASSLRQGVGTGELFF
TRBJ1-4	NA	NA	TRBV6-5	TGTGCCAGCAGGGTCAGTTTTGCAACTAATGAAAAACTGTTTTTT	CASRVSFATNEKLFF
TRBJ1-5	NA	NA	TRBV6-5	TGTGCCAGCAGCTCGGGAGGGGGGCGAGATCAGCCCCAGCATTTT	CASSSGGGRDQPQHF
TRBJ2-2	NA	NA	TRBV6-5	TGTGCCAGCAGGGTAGCGGTCGCGAACACCGGGGAGCTGTTTTTT	CASRVAVANTGELFF
TRBJ2-1	NA	TRBD2	TRBV7-3	TGTGCCAGCAGCGCCGGGTACGGAGCGGGGAATACCAATGAGCAGTTCTTC	CASSAGYGAGNTNEQFF
TRBJ2-5	NA	TRBD1	TRBV11-3	TGTGCCAGCAGCGTCGGGACAGGGACCCCCCAAGAGACCCAGTACTTC	CASSVGTGTPQETQYF
TRBJ1-3	NA	TRBD1	TRBV30	TGTGCCTGGAGCCGGACAGGGGAAGGAAACACCATATATTTT	CAWSRTGEGNTIYF
TRBJ2-3	NA	TRBD1	TRBV2	TGTGCCAGCAGTACTCAGGGGGCAAGGAGCACAGATACGCAGTATTTT	CASSTQGARSTDTQYF
TRBJ2-5	NA	TRBD2	TRBV18	TGTGCCAGCTCACCCTTAGCGGGGGGGCTTGAAGAGACCCAGTACTTC	CASSPLAGGLEETQYF
TRBJ2-3	NA	NA	TRBV5-5	TGTGCCAGCAGCAGGGGAACAGATACGCAGTATTTT	CASSRGTDTQYF
TRBJ1-2	NA	TRBD1	TRBV14	TGTGCCAGCAGCCTCGGGACAGGCTATGGCTACACCTTC	CASSLGTGYGYTF
TRBJ1-5	NA	NA	TRBV28	TGTGCCAGCAGCCCATTCGGGAATCAGCCCCAGCATTTT	CASSPFGNQPQHF
TRBJ1-1	NA	NA	TRBV30	TGTGCCTGGAAGGTGGGGGCCGGTGGCTTT	CAWKVGAGGF